This TCR beta chain is from a study of T cells after yellow fever vaccination. Synthesis of TCR cDNA relied on 5'RACE template switching, which attached a universal primer site and UMIs. TCRdb analysed the 5' RACE reads with MiXCR anew, one entry per CDR3 protein. In the table there are about 330,000 distinct CDR3 sequences, 6.8% of which are singletons. General study findings and limits: Faster peaking, at day 5 versus 15, marked a secondary response that was weaker. It was a small share of clonotypes that appeared in both CD4 and CD8 compartments. Among primary-vaccination clones, most reappeared after the booster, at roughly 95% for CD4 and around 91% for CD8.

Trimming took 4 bases from V and 3 from J, leaving 10 bases between them. Per germline, CDR1 SGHDT and CDR2 YYEEEE. The CDR3 runs to 13 residues. This clonotype has more than one count but fewer than ten. Its antigen is undetermined. The material was PBMCs, obtained roughly 46 days after the first yellow fever vaccination. The chain employs TRBV5-6 and TRBJ1-2, with D unclear. This sequence originates from a man between 18 and 35 years old who received the YFV17D yellow fever vaccine. In DNA, the CDR3 is TGTGCCAGCAGCGGGCTCTCGGACTATGGCTACACCTTC. It yields the protein CASSGLSDYGYTF.